These T cell receptor beta chains were read from a single sample in a study of beta chain features in type 1 diabetes. Clones were sequenced by immunoSEQ multiplex PCR, and TCRdb holds only the in-frame ones, with some missing. In the table there are over 150,000 clones, less than 15% of which are singletons. The sample was central memory CD4+ T cells from blood. All receptors come from a young woman in good health. Each CDR3 is given with its conserved first and last residue. Each record gives: J gene, clone size, V gene, D gene, CDR3 protein, CDR3 DNA. A D gene is named only where the DNA matches it firmly. Part of the rows lack a size; the others show once, few, many or a class for expanded clones.

>TRBJ2-1|NA|TRBV5-1|TRBD2
CASSLGPSGSSVNEQFF
TGCGCCAGCAGCTTGGGTCCTAGCGGGAGTTCTGTCAATGAGCAGTTCTTC
>TRBJ2-4|NA|TRBV6-6|NA
CASSSGFIAKNIQYF
TGTGCCAGCAGTTCGGGGTTTATAGCCAAAAACATTCAGTACTTC
>TRBJ1-1|few|TRBV27|NA
CASSLIRAAEAFF
TGTGCCAGCAGTTTAATCCGAGCCGCGGAAGCTTTCTTT
>TRBJ2-7|few|TRBV14|TRBD2
CASSPELLAGGEQYF
TGTGCCAGCAGCCCAGAGTTACTAGCGGGAGGCGAGCAGTACTTC
>TRBJ1-5|few|TRBV6-1|NA
CASSGRAIKSPQPQHF
TGTGCCAGCAGTGGTCGCGCGATTAAGTCCCCTCAGCCCCAGCATTTT
>TRBJ1-1|NA|TRBV7-9|NA
CASSLETQNTEAFF
TGTGCCAGCAGCTTAGAGACTCAGAACACTGAAGCTTTCTTT
>TRBJ2-5|NA|TRBV19|NA
CASAGTLQETQYF
TGTGCCAGTGCGGGGACGTTACAAGAGACCCAGTACTTC
>TRBJ2-2|few|TRBV28|NA
CASSLLLAGELFF
TGTGCCAGCAGTTTACTTTTAGCCGGGGAGCTGTTTTTT
>TRBJ2-2|NA|TRBV6-1|TRBD2
CASNLAAGELFF
TGTGCCAGCAATCTAGCGGCCGGGGAGCTGTTTTTT
>TRBJ2-5|few|TRBV9|NA
CASSVGRGGETQYF
TGTGCCAGCAGCGTAGGCAGGGGTGGAGAGACCCAGTACTTC
>TRBJ2-1|NA|TRBV5-1|TRBD2
CASRPLAGEGNEQFF
TGCGCCAGCAGACCTCTAGCGGGAGAGGGTAATGAGCAGTTCTTC
>TRBJ2-7|few|TRBV29-1|TRBD1
CSGTSGQGAYEQYF
TGCAGCGGGACCTCAGGACAGGGGGCTTACGAGCAGTACTTC
>TRBJ2-7|NA|TRBV5-4|NA
CASSLGGLASYEQYF
TGTGCCAGCAGCTTGGGAGGTCTAGCGTCGTACGAGCAGTACTTC
>TRBJ2-1|few|TRBV10-3|NA
CAIKGQTYNEQFF
TGTGCCATCAAAGGACAGACCTACAATGAGCAGTTCTTC
>TRBJ2-2|few|TRBV28|TRBD1
CASLDRGYTGELFF
TGTGCCAGCCTTGACAGGGGGTACACCGGGGAGCTGTTTTTT
>TRBJ2-2|few|TRBV29-1|NA
CSVAHRDSAGELFF
TGCAGCGTAGCTCACAGGGATAGCGCCGGGGAGCTGTTTTTT
>TRBJ2-1|NA|TRBV7-9|NA
CASSPLASSYNEQFF
TGTGCCAGCAGCCCGCTAGCCTCCTCCTACAATGAGCAGTTCTTC
>TRBJ2-7|NA|TRBV20-1|NA
CSATPQSEQYF
TGCAGTGCTACCCCTCAGTCTGAGCAGTACTTC
>TRBJ2-7|few|TRBV5-4|TRBD2
CASSLLASGSYEQYF
TGTGCCAGCAGCTTATTGGCTAGCGGGTCCTACGAGCAGTACTTC
>TRBJ2-1|few|TRBV4-2|NA
CASSRETINEQFF
TGTGCCAGCAGCCGAGAGACTATCAATGAGCAGTTCTTC
>TRBJ2-2|NA|TRBV29-1|NA
CSVDLAAGELFF
TGCAGCGTTGATCTCGCGGCGGGGGAGCTGTTTTTT
>TRBJ1-1|NA|TRBV29-1|NA
CSGRQANTEAFF
TGCAGCGGTAGACAGGCGAACACTGAAGCTTTCTTT
>TRBJ2-1|few|TRBV4-1|TRBD1
CASTTAGGDEQFF
TGCGCCAGCACTACTGCAGGGGGCGATGAGCAGTTCTTC
>TRBJ2-4|few|TRBV2|TRBD2
CASSGREGGKNIQYF
TGTGCCAGCAGTGGGCGGGAGGGCGGTAAAAACATTCAGTACTTC
>TRBJ2-5|NA|TRBV7-9|NA
CASSLNGRETQYF
TGTGCCAGCAGCTTAAACGGCAGGGAGACCCAGTACTTC
>TRBJ2-7|few|TRBV18|NA
CASSHLGDEQYF
TGTGCCAGCTCACATCTAGGCGACGAGCAGTACTTC
>TRBJ1-2|few|TRBV5-6|NA
CASWQGDYGYTF
TGTGCCAGCTGGCAGGGCGACTATGGCTACACCTTC
>TRBJ2-3|few|TRBV29-1|TRBD1
CSVEETGGSDTQYF
TGCAGCGTTGAGGAGACAGGGGGATCGGATACGCAGTATTTT
>TRBJ1-2|NA|TRBV2|TRBD1
CASSGQGADYGYTF
TGTGCCAGCAGTGGCCAGGGGGCGGACTATGGCTACACCTTC
>TRBJ1-2|few|TRBV7-9|NA
CASSLGGANLANYGYTF
TGTGCCAGCAGCTTAGGGGGCGCGAATCTAGCTAACTATGGCTACACCTTC
>TRBJ2-7|NA|TRBV28|TRBD2
CASSFPTEVAGGRYF
TGTGCCAGCAGTTTCCCCACGGAAGTAGCGGGAGGGAGGTACTTC
>TRBJ2-7|NA|TRBV19|NA
CASQRTGEKKQYF
TGTGCCAGTCAGAGGACTGGGGAGAAGAAGCAGTACTTC
>TRBJ2-7|NA|TRBV25-1|TRBD1
CASSVQGADEQYF
TGTGCCAGCAGCGTACAGGGGGCGGACGAGCAGTACTTC
>TRBJ1-2|few|TRBV2|NA
CASKGQAYGYTF
TGTGCCAGCAAGGGACAAGCCTATGGCTACACCTTC
>TRBJ2-3|NA|TRBV5-1|TRBD1
CASSKHTGTGNSGDTQYF
TGCGCCAGCAGCAAGCACACCGGGACAGGCAACTCGGGAGATACGCAGTATTTT
>TRBJ2-1|few|TRBV7-7|TRBD1
CASSLTQDRANEQFF
TGTGCCAGCAGCTTAACCCAGGACAGGGCGAATGAGCAGTTCTTC
>TRBJ2-7|few|TRBV30|NA
CAWNRDTYEQYF
TGTGCCTGGAACAGGGACACCTACGAGCAGTACTTC
>TRBJ2-7|few|TRBV5-5|TRBD1
CASSLTPTGVSYEQYF
TGTGCCAGCAGCTTAACCCCGACAGGGGTGTCCTACGAGCAGTACTTC
>TRBJ2-7|few|TRBV9|NA
CASSVALPPYEQYF
TGTGCCAGCAGCGTAGCACTTCCTCCCTACGAGCAGTACTTC
>TRBJ1-1|NA|TRBV30|NA
CAWIGGSGLSGEAFF
TGTGCCTGGATCGGAGGAAGCGGATTGAGCGGGGAAGCTTTCTTT
>TRBJ1-5|NA|TRBV30|NA
CAWSSRADQPQHF
TGTGCCTGGAGTTCGCGAGCCGATCAGCCCCAGCATTTT
>TRBJ2-1|few|TRBV7-7|NA
CASSLGRHNEQFF
TGTGCCAGCAGCTTAGGGAGACACAATGAGCAGTTCTTC
>TRBJ2-2|NA|TRBV7-9|NA
CASSPPSRTGELFF
TGTGCCAGCAGCCCGCCGTCGAGGACCGGGGAGCTGTTTTTT
>TRBJ2-6|NA|TRBV29-1|NA
CSVDGQSGANVLTF
TGCAGCGTTGATGGACAGTCTGGGGCCAACGTCCTGACTTTC
>TRBJ2-1|few|TRBV9|TRBD2
CASSVLSSGTDEQFF
TGTGCCAGCAGCGTACTGTCTAGCGGGACAGATGAGCAGTTCTTC
>TRBJ2-2|NA|TRBV25-1|NA
CASSEFAGNTGELFF
TGTGCCAGCAGTGAATTTGCGGGGAACACCGGGGAGCTGTTTTTT
>TRBJ2-2|few|TRBV5-4|NA
CASSYIRGTGELFF
TGTGCCAGCAGCTACATTCGCGGCACCGGGGAGCTGTTTTTT
>TRBJ1-1|few|TRBV6-6|NA
CASSYSLVLTEAFF
TGTGCCAGCAGTTACTCGCTCGTCCTAACTGAAGCTTTCTTT
>TRBJ1-4|NA|TRBV18|TRBD1
CASSRDRGTTNEKLFF
TGTGCCAGCTCCCGGGACAGGGGAACAACTAATGAAAAACTGTTTTTT
>TRBJ2-7|medium-sized|TRBV4-1|TRBD2
CASSQVDLGLAGGGGEQYF
TGCGCCAGCAGCCAAGTAGATCTGGGGCTAGCGGGAGGCGGAGGCGAGCAGTACTTC
>TRBJ2-7|few|TRBV28|TRBD2
CAIEVASGRGQYYEQYF
TGTGCCATCGAGGTAGCTAGCGGGAGGGGCCAATACTACGAGCAGTACTTC
>TRBJ1-1|NA|TRBV4-2|TRBD1
CASSWDRTNTEAFF
TGTGCCAGCAGTTGGGACAGGACTAACACTGAAGCTTTCTTT
>TRBJ1-4|NA|TRBV6-5|TRBD1
CASSYPNRQGAEKLFF
TGTGCCAGCAGTTACCCCAACAGACAGGGGGCTGAAAAACTGTTTTTT
>TRBJ2-1|few|TRBV5-4|TRBD1
CASSPGTGDYNEQFF
TGTGCCAGCAGCCCCGGGACAGGGGATTACAATGAGCAGTTCTTC
>TRBJ2-7|NA|TRBV2|TRBD2
CASSLAGGSYEQYF
TGTGCCAGCAGTTTAGCGGGAGGCTCCTACGAGCAGTACTTC